The clone carrying this TCR beta chain was seen a handful of times. The target antigen is unknown. The sample belongs to a study of T-cell memory formation after mild COVID-19. About the research overall: TCR clusters largely stayed donor specific. Study-wide results and limits: What remained unconfirmed was the SARS-CoV-2 specificity of second-wave clones peaking on day 37. Pre-infection memory contained some responding clones, which suggested that cross-reactive memory had joined.

J gave up 5 bases and V 3 bases, and 4 bases lay outside the gene matches. Germline values: CDR1 MNHNS, CDR2 SASEGT. CDR3 size: 15 residues. Sample barcodes and UMIs were carried by the TCR alpha and TCR beta cDNA libraries that 5'RACE generated with constant-segment primers. TCRdb re-called the 5' RACE reads with MiXCR, one entry per CDR3 protein. Of under 650,000 distinct CDR3 sequences in the sample, 18% were seen once. The sequenced material came from PBMCs or a T cell subset sorted from them (not recorded which). V gene TRBV6-1 combines with J gene TRBJ2-5, with TRBD1 matching 12 bases. This TCR came from an adult woman who had mild COVID-19 (a few samples of this study predate the infection). Cell type and time point are not known. The CDR3 DNA reads as TGTGCCAGCAGTGATGGGGACAGGGGGCAGGAGACCCAGTACTTC. It translates to CASSDGDRGQETQYF.